This is a list of T cell receptor beta chains from one sample in a study of CD8 T cells in Susac syndrome. TCRdb itself ran the immunoSEQ multiplex PCR reads through MiXCR, one entry per CDR3 protein. The top ten hold roughly 0.13% of the sample, which has 150,000 to 200,000 distinct CDR3 sequences, approximately 92% seen once. Material for sequencing was CD4+ T cells from PBMCs. The receptor set was obtained from a human donor in good health. Each CDR3 is given with its conserved first and last residue. The D gene is left open where the match is weak. A row's size may be missing; if present it is once, few, many or a size class.

-	TRBV5-4	TRBJ2-6	-	CASSLGGGSSSGANVLTF	TGTGCCAGCAGCTTGGGGGGTGGAAGCAGCTCTGGGGCCAACGTCCTGACTTTC
-	TRBV14	TRBJ1-1	-	CASSRGGAEAFF	TGTGCCAGCAGCCGAGGCGGAGCTGAAGCTTTCTTT
-	TRBV4-1	TRBJ2-7	TRBD1	CASSQEIGTGTVGYEQYF	TGCGCCAGCAGCCAAGAAATTGGGACAGGGACGGTTGGGTACGAGCAGTACTTC
-	TRBV20-1	TRBJ2-1	TRBD2	CSATIAGASSYNEQFF	TGCAGTGCTACTATAGCGGGGGCCAGCTCCTACAATGAGCAGTTCTTC
-	TRBV9	TRBJ2-1	-	CASTKDNEQFF	TGTGCCAGCACCAAGGACAATGAGCAGTTCTTC
-	TRBV6-5	TRBJ2-1	TRBD1	CASSPRTGGIDEQFF	TGTGCCAGCAGTCCCCGGACAGGGGGCATCGATGAGCAGTTCTTC
-	TRBV2	TRBJ2-4	-	CASTGDGAKNIQYF	TGTGCCAGCACGGGAGATGGGGCCAAAAACATTCAGTACTTC
-	TRBV6-5	TRBJ1-4	-	CASSPRTREKLFF	TGTGCCAGCAGCCCCCGCACGCGAGAAAAACTGTTTTTT
-	TRBV20-1	TRBJ2-7	-	CSAPRGSSYEQYF	TGCAGTGCTCCAAGGGGAAGCTCCTACGAGCAGTACTTC
once	TRBV9	TRBJ1-1	-	CASSLGESTEAFF	TGTGCCAGCAGCTTGGGGGAAAGCACTGAAGCTTTCTTT
-	TRBV5-1	TRBJ2-3	-	CASSLRGGDTQYF	TGCGCCAGCAGCTTGAGAGGGGGGGATACGCAGTATTTT
-	TRBV3-1	TRBJ2-3	-	CASSQAGTDTQYF	TGTGCCAGCAGCCAAGCAGGAACAGATACGCAGTATTTT
-	TRBV20-1	TRBJ2-2	TRBD1	CSATTGGGETGELFF	TGCAGTGCGACGACAGGGGGAGGAGAGACCGGGGAGCTGTTTTTT
-	TRBV3-1	TRBJ2-7	-	CASSQAGNNHEQYF	TGTGCCAGCAGCCAAGCCGGGAACAACCACGAGCAGTACTTC
-	TRBV2	TRBJ2-3	-	CASSDSSTDTQYF	TGTGCCAGCAGCGACTCTAGCACAGATACGCAGTATTTT
-	TRBV7-2	TRBJ1-5	-	CASSLQGRQPQHF	TGTGCCAGCAGCCTTCAGGGGCGACAGCCCCAGCATTTT
-	TRBV18	TRBJ2-3	-	CASSSGLVLSTDTQYF	TGTGCCAGCTCATCAGGACTCGTTCTTAGCACAGATACGCAGTATTTT
-	TRBV7-8	TRBJ2-2	-	CASSFDRYTGELFF	TGTGCCAGCAGTTTCGACAGATACACCGGGGAGCTGTTTTTT